This T cell receptor beta chain emerged from a study of response to subunit inactivated influenza vaccine. Regarding the study as a whole: It was the authors' suggestion that each seasonal influenza vaccination recruits few new T cells.

TCRdb reprocessed the RT-PCR reads via MiXCR and lists one record per CDR3 protein. The repertoire holds some 200,000 distinct CDR3 sequences, roughly 12% seen once, with approximately 30% in the top ten. On this clonotype itself: Its matching antigen is unknown.

The CDR3 is made up of 15 amino acids. Trimming cost V 5 bases and J 8 bases; bases outside gene matches: 5. The germline V gene encodes CDR1 MDHEN and CDR2 SYDVKM. This sample also belongs to another study, concerning T cells expressing NK-cell markers. Per that study: With UMIs, 5'RACE template switching was used to make TCR beta cDNA.

This chain uses TRBV28 with TRBJ2-1; TRBD2 agrees at 14 bases. The sequence derives from a man between 50 and 59 years old who received an inactivated influenza vaccine. The sequencing here drew on CD8+ T cells sorted from PBMCs, taken 11 to 12 days after vaccination. The CDR3 loop reads CASSMGLAGEDEQFF. The CDR3 DNA reads TGTGCCAGCAGTATGGGACTAGCGGGAGAGGATGAGCAGTTCTTC.